This TCR beta chain emerged from a study of CD8 T cells in ankylosing spondylitis. Germline-derived CDR1 and CDR2 are SQVTM and ANQGSEA. The germline V and J ends were trimmed by 7 bases and 2 bases, with 14 bases remaining between them. The CDR3 consists of 13 residues. Library preparation for TCR beta used quantitative 5'-RACE with molecular barcodes. MiXCR, applied by TCRdb to the 5' RACE reads, yields one record per CDR3 protein. The sample comprises about 500,000 distinct CDR3 sequences, roughly 13% of which are singletons, and approximately 7% rests with the top ten. General study findings and limits: Ankylosing spondylitis blood appeared to be characterized by a TCR beta motif of several highly homologous variants. CD8+ disease-linked clones were present at relatively low frequencies in blood. In reactive arthritis synovial fluid and blood, some motif variants had been reported before.

Regarding this clonotype: The target antigen is unknown.

The sequenced sample consisted of blood, either unsorted or a sorted T cell fraction (not recorded which). This chain uses TRBV29-1 with TRBJ1-2; weak D call: TRBD1 (5 bases). The receptor's source is a male donor with ankylosing spondylitis. CDR3 protein: CSANGGDNYGYTF. The CDR3 DNA sequence: TGCAGCGCCAATGGAGGGGACAACTATGGCTACACCTTC.